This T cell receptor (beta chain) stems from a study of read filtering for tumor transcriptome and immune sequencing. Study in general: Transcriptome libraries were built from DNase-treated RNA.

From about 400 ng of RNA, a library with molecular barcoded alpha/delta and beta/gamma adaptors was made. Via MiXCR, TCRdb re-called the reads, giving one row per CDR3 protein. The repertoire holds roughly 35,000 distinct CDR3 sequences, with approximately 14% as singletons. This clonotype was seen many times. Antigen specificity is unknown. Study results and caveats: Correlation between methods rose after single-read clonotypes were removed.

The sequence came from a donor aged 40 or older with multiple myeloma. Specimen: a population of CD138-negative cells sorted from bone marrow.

Here the CDR3 reads CSARDLREQYF. DNA of the CDR3: TGCAGTGCTAGAGATCTAAGGGAGCAGTACTTC. The rearrangement links TRBV20-1 to TRBJ2-7; D not certain. The CDR3 totals 11 residues. V gave up 0 bases and J gave up 7 bases, with 7 bases separating them. Germline loops: CDR1 DFQATT, CDR2 SNEGSKA (reference sequence).